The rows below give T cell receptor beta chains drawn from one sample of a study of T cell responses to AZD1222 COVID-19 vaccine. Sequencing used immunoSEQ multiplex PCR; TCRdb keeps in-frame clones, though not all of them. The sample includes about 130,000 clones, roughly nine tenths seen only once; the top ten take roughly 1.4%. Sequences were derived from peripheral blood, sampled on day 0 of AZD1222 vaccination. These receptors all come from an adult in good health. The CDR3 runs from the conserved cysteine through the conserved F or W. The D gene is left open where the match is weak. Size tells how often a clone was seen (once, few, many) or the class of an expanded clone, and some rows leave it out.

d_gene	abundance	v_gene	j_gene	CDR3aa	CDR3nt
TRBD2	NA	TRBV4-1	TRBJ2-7	CASSQRTSYYEQYF	TGCGCCAGCAGCCAGAGGACTAGCTACTACGAGCAGTACTTC
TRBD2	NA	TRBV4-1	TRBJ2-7	CASSRGLAGGVSYEQYF	TGCGCCAGCAGCCGCGGACTAGCGGGAGGTGTATCCTACGAGCAGTACTTC
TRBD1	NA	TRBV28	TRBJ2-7	CATRQGPAYEQYF	TGTGCCACCCGACAGGGGCCTGCTTACGAGCAGTACTTC
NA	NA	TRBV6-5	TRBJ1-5	CASSSDRLSNQPQHF	TGTGCCAGCAGTTCCGACAGGTTAAGCAATCAGCCCCAGCATTTT
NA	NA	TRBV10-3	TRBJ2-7	CAIRADREGYEQYF	TGTGCCATCAGAGCTGACAGGGAGGGCTACGAGCAGTACTTC
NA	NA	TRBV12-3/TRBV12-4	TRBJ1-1	CASSFGQNTEAFF	TGTGCCAGCAGCTTCGGACAGAACACTGAAGCTTTCTTT
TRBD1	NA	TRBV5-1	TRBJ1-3	CASSLPNRGLQSSGNTIYF	TGCGCCAGCAGCTTGCCGAACAGGGGGCTACAAAGCTCTGGAAACACCATATATTTT
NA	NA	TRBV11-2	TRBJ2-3	CASSQIRADTQYF	TGTGCCAGCAGCCAAATCCGGGCAGATACGCAGTATTTT
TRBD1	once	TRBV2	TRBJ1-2	CASRRTGDGYTF	TGTGCCAGCAGAAGGACAGGGGATGGCTACACCTTC
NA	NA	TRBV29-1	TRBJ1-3	CSVEVRGGNTIYF	TGCAGCGTTGAAGTCAGGGGAGGAAACACCATATATTTT
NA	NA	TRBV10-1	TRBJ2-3	CASSVDPLPPMNTQYF	TGCGCCAGCAGTGTGGATCCGCTACCCCCCATGAATACGCAGTATTTT
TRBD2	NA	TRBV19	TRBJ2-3	CASSWTSGSADTQYF	TGTGCCAGTAGTTGGACTAGCGGGAGTGCAGATACGCAGTATTTT
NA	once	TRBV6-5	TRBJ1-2	CASGLSGAEHYGYTF	TGTGCCAGCGGTCTGTCCGGTGCAGAACACTATGGCTACACCTTC
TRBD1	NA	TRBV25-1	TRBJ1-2	CASSDRDRYFSGYTF	TGTGCCAGCAGTGACCGGGACAGGTATTTTTCTGGCTACACCTTC
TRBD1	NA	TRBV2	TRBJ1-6	CASTGQGFAPLHF	TGTGCCAGCACAGGACAGGGATTTGCACCCCTCCACTTT
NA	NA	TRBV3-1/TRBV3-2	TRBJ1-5	CASSLGQFNQPQHF	TGTGCCAGCAGCCTGGGACAATTCAATCAGCCCCAGCATTTT
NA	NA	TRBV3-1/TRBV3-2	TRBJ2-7	CASSHSGGEGYEQYF	TGTGCCAGCAGCCACTCCGGGGGTGAGGGGTACGAGCAGTACTTC
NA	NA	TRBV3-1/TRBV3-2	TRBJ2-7	CASSQSSYEQYF	TGTGCCAGCAGCCAGAGCTCCTACGAGCAGTACTTC
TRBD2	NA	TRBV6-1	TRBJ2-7	CASSEGTSGPFKQYF	TGTGCCAGCAGTGAAGGGACTAGCGGACCTTTTAAGCAGTACTTC
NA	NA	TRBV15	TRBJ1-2	CATSSRPMRGNYGYTF	TGTGCCACCAGCAGCCGCCCAATGAGGGGCAACTATGGCTACACCTTC
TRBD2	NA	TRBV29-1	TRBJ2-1	CSVETSGNLYEQFF	TGCAGCGTTGAAACCAGCGGGAATTTGTATGAGCAGTTCTTC
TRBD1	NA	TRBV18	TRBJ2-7	CASSPETGGDEQYF	TGTGCCAGCTCACCAGAGACAGGGGGCGACGAGCAGTACTTC
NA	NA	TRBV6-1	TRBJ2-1	CASSEVRTAIEQFF	TGTGCCAGCAGTGAAGTTCGGACGGCAATTGAGCAGTTCTTC
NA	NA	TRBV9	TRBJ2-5	CASSVGGVQETQYF	TGTGCCAGCAGCGTAGGAGGAGTCCAAGAGACCCAGTACTTC
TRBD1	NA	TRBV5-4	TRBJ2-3	CASSSGRQGGFWTDTQYF	TGTGCCAGCAGCTCCGGCCGACAGGGGGGTTTTTGGACAGATACGCAGTATTTT
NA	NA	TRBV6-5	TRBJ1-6	CASSYSTGGNSPLHF	TGTGCCAGCAGTTACTCGACCGGGGGCAATTCACCCCTCCACTTT
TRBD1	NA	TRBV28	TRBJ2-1	CASRPGDRGGHEQFF	TGTGCCAGCAGGCCGGGGGACAGGGGGGGCCATGAGCAGTTCTTC
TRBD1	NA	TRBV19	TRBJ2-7	CASSISLYRDRGRRMNEQYF	TGTGCCAGTAGTATCTCCTTATACCGGGACAGGGGGCGAAGAATGAACGAGCAGTACTTC
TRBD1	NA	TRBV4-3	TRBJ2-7	CASSHGTGSSYEQYF	TGCGCCAGCAGCCATGGGACAGGGAGCTCCTACGAGCAGTACTTC